Sequencing of this T cell receptor beta chain was carried out in a study of T cell repertoires in ileal Crohn's disease. Sequencing used immunoSEQ multiplex PCR; TCRdb keeps in-frame clones, though not all of them. Here the sample spans some 15,000 clones, under 90% being singletons. General study results and limits: Clonal expansions were more frequent in active smokers than non-smokers at surgery.

In the case of this clone: The antigen is unknown.

The CDR3 runs to 16 residues. Trimming took 1 base from V and 6 from J, leaving 19 bases between them. The V gene's germline CDR1 is KGHSH and CDR2 LQKENI. The rearrangement uses TRBV18 and TRBJ2-7; TRBD2 might be the D (6 bases). The sequencing input was ileal tissue. This clonotype was sampled from an adult with Crohn's disease. The CDR3 DNA reads TGTGCCAGCTCACCACGTCCCGGGGGTAGGACCGGCGAGCAGTACTTC. This codes for CASSPRPGGRTGEQYF.